These 14 T cell receptor beta chains originate from one sample sequenced in a study of siplizumab effects on memory and regulatory T cells. These receptors lack a known antigen. Assay used: immunoSEQ multiplex PCR; TCRdb lists only in-frame clones, some missing. The sample includes about a thousand clones, approximately 78% of them seen just once. The authors kept the mixed lymphocyte reaction cells in coculture at 37°C for about 6 days. Source material: CFSE-low (dividing) CD8+ T cells sorted from an allogeneic mixed lymphocyte reaction. The receptors derive from a human donor in good health; the cells came from an allogeneic mixed lymphocyte reaction.

Here the CDR3 DNA reads TGTGCCAGCAGCGCTGCACTAGCGGGGGGGAGCACAGATACGCAGTATTTT. Protein product: CASSAALAGGSTDTQYF. This chain uses TRBV7-9 with TRBJ2-3; TRBD2 aligns across 13 bases. Germline V gives CDR1 SEHNR, CDR2 FQNEAQ (reference sequence). The CDR3 runs 17 residues. Germline trimming cut 5 bases from V and 0 bases from J; bases unmatched to any gene: 5.

V usage is TRBV30 and J usage is TRBJ1-1; TRBD1 might be the D (5 bases). The CDR3 has 13 amino acids. The V gene lost 7 bases and the J gene lost 5 bases, with 17 bases spanning the gap. Germline CDR1 GTSNPN, CDR2 SVGIG (reference sequence). CDR3 bases: TGTGCCTATGACATCCAGGGTGGGACTGAAGCTTTCTTT. Protein sequence: CAYDIQGGTEAFF.

This sequence joins TRBV4-1 and TRBJ2-7; 9 positions agree with TRBD1. CDR3 length: 15 amino acids. The ends lost 0 bases at V and 5 bases at J; junction bases unmatched: 5. Germline V gene sequence: CDR1 MGHRA, CDR2 YSYEKL. Here the CDR3 DNA reads TGCGCCAGCAGCCAAGATACAGGGGGCTACCACGAGCAGTACTTC. Its protein is CASSQDTGGYHEQYF.

The V gene is TRBV5-1, the J gene TRBJ2-5; possibly TRBD1 or TRBD2 for D (7 bases each). The CDR3 has 16 amino acids. The V gene lost 4 bases and the J gene lost 3 bases, with 19 bases spanning the gap. CDR1 SGHRS and CDR2 YFSETQ come from the germline V gene. This CDR3 is CASSPRGGGVEETQYF. The CDR3 nucleotides are TGCGCCAGCAGCCCCCGGGGAGGGGGCGTAGAAGAGACCCAGTACTTC.

A single count supports this clone. The V call is TRBV27, the J call TRBJ1-4, with unresolved D. From germline, CDR1 is MNHEY and CDR2 SMNVEV (reference sequence). The CDR3 is 8 residues long. CDR3 nucleotides: TGTGCAGCCGAAAAACTGTTTTTT. It yields the protein CAAEKLFF.

There are a few counts of this clone. This chain connects TRBV5-1 to TRBJ2-3; 12 bases fit TRBD2. CDR1 is SGHRS and CDR2 is YFSETQ in the germline V gene. Trimming cost V 4 bases and J 4 bases; bases outside gene matches: 4. This CDR3 is 15 amino acids long. CDR3 region: CASSLASGGADTQYF. DNA for the CDR3: TGCGCCAGCAGCCTGGCTAGCGGGGGGGCAGATACGCAGTATTTT. The whole variable domain, remainder taken from reference TRBV5-1 and TRBJ2-3, is KAGVTQTPRYLIKTRGQQVTLSCSPISGHRSVSWYQQTPGQGLQFLFEYFSETQRNKGNFPGRFSGRQFSNSRSEMNVSTLELGDSALYLCASSLASGGADTQYFGPGTRLTVL.

The chain employs TRBV11-2 and TRBJ2-7, with D uncertain. This CDR3 has 15 amino acids. Trimming pared 0 bases from V and 3 bases from J, leaving 12 bases between. Germline V gives CDR1 SGHAT, CDR2 FQNNGV. The CDR3 sequence is CASSLEAAGFYEQYF. CDR3 coding DNA: TGTGCCAGCAGCTTAGAGGCGGCAGGCTTCTACGAGCAGTACTTC.

The chain recombines TRBV19 with TRBJ1-2; D gene ambiguous. The CDR3 is 13 amino acids. Germline CDR1 is LNHDA and CDR2 is SQIVND (reference sequence). V lost 7 bases, J lost 5 bases, and 14 bases lay in between. CDR3 sequence: CASTRADPYGYTF. CDR3 DNA: TGTGCCAGTACTAGAGCGGACCCTTATGGCTACACCTTC. The full variable domain, its missing parts supplied by reference TRBV19 and TRBJ1-2, is DGGITQSPKYLFRKEGQNVTLSCEQNLNHDAMYWYRQDPGQGLRLIYYSQIVNDFQKGDIAEGYSVSREKKESFPLTVTSAQKNPTAFYLCASTRADPYGYTFGSGTRLTVV.

This clone showed up just a few times. The V and J genes are TRBV7-6 and TRBJ2-1; TRBD1 or TRBD2 may be the D gene (5 bases each). The germline V and J ends were trimmed by 5 bases and 2 bases, with 25 bases remaining between them. There are 19 residues in the CDR3. Germline V gives CDR1 SGHVS, CDR2 FNYEAQ. CDR3 sequence (DNA): TGTGCCAGCAGCCTTAATTATCCCTTGGCAGGGACCACCTACAATGAGCAGTTCTTC. Protein sequence: CASSLNYPLAGTTYNEQFF.

In its sample, this clone was seen a few times. V gene TRBV28 combines with J gene TRBJ1-5, with 9 bases that match TRBD1. This CDR3 is 14 amino acids long. V was clipped by 8 bases and J by 7 bases; unmatched bases: 9. Looked up from germline, CDR1 is MDHEN and CDR2 is SYDVKM. CDR3 nucleotide sequence: TGTGCCAGCGTCTTTGGGACAGGGTTCCAGCCCCAGCATTTT. Amino acid sequence: CASVFGTGFQPQHF.

Only one count was recorded for this clone. V and J are TRBV5-1 and TRBJ2-3; 11 positions match TRBD2. The V and J ends lost 3 bases and 0 bases, in that order; junction bases with no gene match: 9. The germline CDR1 and CDR2 sequences are SGHRS and YFSETQ. This CDR3 comprises 18 residues. The CDR3 bases are TGCGCCAGCAGCTCAGGACTAGCGGGCCCAGCAAGCACAGATACGCAGTATTTT. As protein: CASSSGLAGPASTDTQYF.

The CDR3 is CASRLQGNYGYTF. CDR3 sequence (DNA): TGTGCCAGCAGGTTACAGGGAAACTATGGCTACACCTTC. The gene calls are TRBV2 and TRBJ1-2; tentatively, D is TRBD1 (6 bases). There are 13 residues in the CDR3. From germline, CDR1 is SNHLY and CDR2 FYNNEI. Deletions cut 6 bases from V and 2 bases from J, with 10 bases between.

This sequence joins TRBV6-5 and TRBJ2-5; 11 bases line up with TRBD2. V was clipped by 7 bases and J by 1 base; unmatched bases: 5. Germline V lookup: CDR1 MNHEY, CDR2 SVGAGI. This CDR3 is 15 amino acids long. The CDR3 protein is CASTLSGGVQETQYF. The CDR3 DNA sequence: TGTGCCAGCACCCTTAGCGGGGGGGTCCAAGAGACCCAGTACTTC.

This rearrangement joins TRBV27 to TRBJ2-5; TRBD2 agrees at 14 bases. Germline CDR1 MNHEY, CDR2 SMNVEV (reference sequence). Germline trimming cut 5 bases from V and 2 bases from J; bases unmatched to any gene: 4. The CDR3 is 16 residues long. The CDR3 coding sequence is TGTGCCAGCAGTCTAGGGACTAGCGGGAGTCAAGAGACCCAGTACTTC. Translated, it gives CASSLGTSGSQETQYF.